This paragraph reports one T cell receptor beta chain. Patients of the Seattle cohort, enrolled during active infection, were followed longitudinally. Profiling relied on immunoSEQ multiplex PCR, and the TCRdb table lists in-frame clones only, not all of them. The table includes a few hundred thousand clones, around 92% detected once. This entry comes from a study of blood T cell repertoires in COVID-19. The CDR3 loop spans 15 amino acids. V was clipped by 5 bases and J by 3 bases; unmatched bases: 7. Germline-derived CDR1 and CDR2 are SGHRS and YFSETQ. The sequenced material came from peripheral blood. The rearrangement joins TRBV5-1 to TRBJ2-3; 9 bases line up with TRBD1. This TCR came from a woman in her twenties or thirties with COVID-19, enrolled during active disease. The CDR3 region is CASSAGTGITDTQYF. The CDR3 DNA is TGCGCCAGCAGTGCCGGGACAGGGATAACAGATACGCAGTATTTT.